These 8 T cell receptor beta chains were all obtained from the same sample, sequenced in a study of cytomegalovirus exposure and HLA in healthy donors. Primers included in the PCR were 60 Vbeta and 13 Jbeta primers. Only in-frame clones appear in the TCRdb table, and some are missing; sequencing was by immunoSEQ multiplex PCR. The repertoire holds around 90,000 clones, with more than 55% as singletons. Sequencing used PBMCs. These receptor sequences come from a human donor in good health.

The chain has TRBV2 and TRBJ1-6; tentative D call: TRBD1 (6 bases). The CDR3 extends over 15 amino acids. Between the trimmed V and J ends, which lost 5 bases and 10 bases, there was a span of 18 bases. Germline CDR1 SNHLY, CDR2 FYNNEI. CDR3 bases: TGTGCCAGCAGTAGGGGGGGGGCAAGGGGGTCACCCCTCCACTTT. Protein product: CASSRGGARGSPLHF.

Notes on this clone: A junction boundary mismatches the germline segment, possibly from a read error. This rearrangement joins TRBV7-7 to TRBJ2-5; weak D call: TRBD2 (6 bases). CDR3 size: 15 residues. Germline V CDR1 and CDR2: SSHAT, FNYEAQ (reference sequence). The CDR3 region is CASSGLGRAEETQYF. The CDR3 region has the DNA TGTGCTAGCAGCGGGCTCGGCAGGGCGGAGGAGACCCAGTACTTC.

A few counts support this clone. The chain has TRBV6-5 and TRBJ1-4; D is possibly TRBD1 (5 bases). CDR3 length equals 16 residues. Germline V gene data show CDR1 as MNHEY and CDR2 as SVGAGI. Trimming removed 4 bases at V and 0 bases at J, with 12 bases between. This chain's CDR3 is CASSSLGGATNEKLFF. In DNA form, the CDR3 reads TGTGCCAGCAGTTCTCTGGGGGGGGCAACTAATGAAAAACTGTTTTTT.

The chain couples TRBV7-8 to TRBJ2-2, with TRBD2 identical over 10 bases. Germline CDR1 reads SGHVS; CDR2 reads FQNEAQ. There are 16 residues in the CDR3. J was trimmed by 0 bases and V by 3 bases; bases with no gene match: 1. The DNA of the CDR3 is TGTGCCAGCAGCTTCAGCGGGGGGGCGAACACCGGGGAGCTGTTTTTT. Translating gives CASSFSGGANTGELFF.

The chain carries TRBV5-1 and TRBJ2-3; TRBD2 aligns across 10 bases. The length of the CDR3 is 16 residues. Germline V gene lookup returns CDR1 SGHRS and CDR2 YFSETQ. V gave up 0 bases and J gave up 2 bases; unmatched junction bases: 3. Written as DNA, the CDR3 is TGCGCCAGCAGCTTGGTTAGCGGGGGGTACACAGATACGCAGTATTTT. Translating gives CASSLVSGGYTDTQYF.

The sample holds a few counts of this clone. The chain links TRBV7-9 to TRBJ1-1, with D tentatively TRBD1 (6 bases). The germline gives CDR1 SEHNR, CDR2 FQNEAQ (reference sequence). This CDR3 is 14 amino acids long. The germline V and J ends were trimmed by 5 bases and 7 bases, with 17 bases remaining between them. The CDR3 coding sequence is TGTGCCAGCAGCCCAAGCCCAACAGGGCTTGAAGCTTTCTTT. Residues: CASSPSPTGLEAFF.

This clone was counted a single time. The V and J genes are TRBV6-4 and TRBJ1-5; 8 bases map to TRBD1. This CDR3 comprises 14 residues. The V gene end was trimmed by 6 bases and the J gene end by 6 bases; junction bases not matched to a gene: 7. CDR1 MRHNA and CDR2 SNTAGT come from the germline V gene. CDR3 loop: CASSNTGGGQPQHF. The CDR3 DNA is TGTGCCAGCAGCAACACAGGGGGAGGTCAGCCCCAGCATTTT.

This clone was picked up a small number of times. This sequence joins TRBV14 and TRBJ1-2; D not resolved. Germline CDR1 and CDR2: SGHDN and FVKESK. CDR3 length: 13 residues. The V and J ends lost 1 base and 6 bases respectively, with 9 bases between them. The chain's CDR3 is CASSQVQSDGYTF. DNA for the CDR3: TGTGCCAGCAGCCAAGTTCAGTCCGATGGCTACACCTTC.